These T cell receptor beta chains were read from a single sample in a study of cytomegalovirus exposure and HLA in healthy donors. Generated by immunoSEQ multiplex PCR, the TCRdb table keeps only in-frame clones and is missing some. Here the sample spans roughly 190,000 clones, 75% to 90% being singletons. The specimen sequenced was PBMCs. These receptors all stem from a man aged 35 to 55 in good health and CMV-seropositive. Both conserved end residues are part of each CDR3. D genes are given only for firm matches. Expanded clones get a size class; other rows say once, few or many, or leave the size out.

J	D	size	V	DNA	CDR3
TRBJ1-1	.	.	TRBV11-3	TGTGCCAGCAGCCAAACGGGGGGGCCGGGCACTGAAGCTTTCTTT	CASSQTGGPGTEAFF
TRBJ1-2	TRBD1	.	TRBV7-6	TGTGCCAGCAGCCCGATGGGACAGTCCTTTAACTATGGCTACACCTTC	CASSPMGQSFNYGYTF
TRBJ1-4	.	.	TRBV19	TGTGCCAGTAGTATGATCGGAGGAAGTAATGAAAAACTGTTTTTT	CASSMIGGSNEKLFF
TRBJ1-4	TRBD1	.	TRBV12-5	TGTGCTTCCCAGGGGGCCAATGAAAAACTGTTTTTT	CASQGANEKLFF
TRBJ2-7	.	few	TRBV7-9	TGTGCCAGCAGCTTTAGGGGCGAGCAGTACTTC	CASSFRGEQYF
TRBJ2-2	.	.	TRBV10-3	TGTGCCATCACCGGGGACAGGGGTTCAGCGGGGGGGCCCGCGAACACCGGGGAGCTGTTTTTT	CAITGDRGSAGGPANTGELFF
TRBJ1-1	.	.	TRBV19	TGTGCCAGTAGTATGAGGCGCATACGTGAAGCTTTCTTT	CASSMRRIREAFF
TRBJ2-3	TRBD1	.	TRBV7-9	TGTGCCAGCAGCCATGGGACAGCTAGCACAGATACGCAGTATTTT	CASSHGTASTDTQYF
TRBJ2-3	.	.	TRBV4-3	TGCGCCAGCAGCCAAGATTTTGGCAGCACAGATACGCAGTATTTT	CASSQDFGSTDTQYF
TRBJ2-5	.	.	TRBV5-4	TGTGCCAGCAGCTTTGTCGAGGGAGAGACCCAGTACTTC	CASSFVEGETQYF
TRBJ1-1	.	.	TRBV13	TGTGCCAGCAGCTTACAGGGGAACACTGAAGCTTTCTTT	CASSLQGNTEAFF
TRBJ1-4	TRBD1	.	TRBV18	TGTGCCAGCTCACCAAACAGGGGAACTAAGGATGAAAAACTGTTTTTT	CASSPNRGTKDEKLFF
TRBJ1-2	TRBD1	.	TRBV13	TGTGCCAGCAGCTTAGGGACAGGGGGCCCTGCTAACTATGGCTACACCTTC	CASSLGTGGPANYGYTF
TRBJ1-2	.	.	TRBV6-1	TGTGCCAGCAGTGCAAGGGGAAGTTATGGCTACACCTTC	CASSARGSYGYTF
TRBJ1-1	TRBD1	.	TRBV29-1	TGCAGCGTCTGGACAGGGGGCACTGAAGCTTTCTTT	CSVWTGGTEAFF
TRBJ2-2	.	.	TRBV7-9	TGTGCCAGCAGCTTAGAAAGGAGATCCGGGGAGCTGTTTTTT	CASSLERRSGELFF
TRBJ2-7	TRBD1	few	TRBV6-6	TGTGCCAGCAGCAGTCTCGCCGGGACAGGGCTCTACGAGCAGTACTTC	CASSSLAGTGLYEQYF
TRBJ1-2	TRBD1	.	TRBV7-3	TGTGCCAGCAGCGCGACAGGGGATGGCTACACCTTC	CASSATGDGYTF
TRBJ2-5	.	.	TRBV18	TGTGCCAGCTCCCCCCGGGGGAACCAAGAGACCCAGTACTTC	CASSPRGNQETQYF
TRBJ2-7	TRBD2	.	TRBV9	TGTGCCAGCAGCGTATCTAGCGGGGGGTACGAGCAGTACTTC	CASSVSSGGYEQYF
TRBJ2-7	TRBD2	.	TRBV7-8	TGTGCCAGCAGCTTATGGGAGGGAGGCAGCCCGTTGGGCTACGAGCAGTACTTC	CASSLWEGGSPLGYEQYF
TRBJ1-3	TRBD1	.	TRBV10-2	TGCGCCAGCACGACGGGACAGGGGAATGGAAACACCATATATTTT	CASTTGQGNGNTIYF